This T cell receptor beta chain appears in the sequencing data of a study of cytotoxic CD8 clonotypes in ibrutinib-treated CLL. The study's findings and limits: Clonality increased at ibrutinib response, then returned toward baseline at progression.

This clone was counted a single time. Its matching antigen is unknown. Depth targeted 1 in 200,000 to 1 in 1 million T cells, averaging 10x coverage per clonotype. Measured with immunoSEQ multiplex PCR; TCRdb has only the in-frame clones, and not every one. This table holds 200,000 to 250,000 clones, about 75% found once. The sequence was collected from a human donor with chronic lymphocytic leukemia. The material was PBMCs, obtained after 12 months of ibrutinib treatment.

The CDR3 loop is CAWSQFRGHNYGYTF. CDR3 DNA sequence: TGTGCCTGGAGTCAGTTTCGGGGCCACAACTATGGCTACACCTTC. J is TRBJ1-2 and V is TRBV30, with D perhaps matching TRBD1 (5 bases). The CDR3 length is 15 residues. Germline CDR1 is GTSNPN and CDR2 is SVGIG (reference sequence). Trimming cost V 2 bases and J 2 bases, with 15 bases left between them.